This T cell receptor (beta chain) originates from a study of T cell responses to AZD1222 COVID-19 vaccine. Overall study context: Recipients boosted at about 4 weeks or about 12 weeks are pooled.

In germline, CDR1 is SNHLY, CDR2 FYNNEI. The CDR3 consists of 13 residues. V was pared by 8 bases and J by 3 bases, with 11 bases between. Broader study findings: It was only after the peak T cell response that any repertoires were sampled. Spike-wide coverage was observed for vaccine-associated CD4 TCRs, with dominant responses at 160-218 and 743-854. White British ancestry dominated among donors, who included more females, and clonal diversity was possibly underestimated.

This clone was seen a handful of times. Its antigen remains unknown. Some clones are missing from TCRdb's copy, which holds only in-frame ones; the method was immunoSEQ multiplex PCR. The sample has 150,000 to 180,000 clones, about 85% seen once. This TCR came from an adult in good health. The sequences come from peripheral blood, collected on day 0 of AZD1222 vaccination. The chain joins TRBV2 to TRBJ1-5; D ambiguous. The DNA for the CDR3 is TGTGCCAGCGGGCAGGTGATCAATCAGCCCCAGCATTTT. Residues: CASGQVINQPQHF.